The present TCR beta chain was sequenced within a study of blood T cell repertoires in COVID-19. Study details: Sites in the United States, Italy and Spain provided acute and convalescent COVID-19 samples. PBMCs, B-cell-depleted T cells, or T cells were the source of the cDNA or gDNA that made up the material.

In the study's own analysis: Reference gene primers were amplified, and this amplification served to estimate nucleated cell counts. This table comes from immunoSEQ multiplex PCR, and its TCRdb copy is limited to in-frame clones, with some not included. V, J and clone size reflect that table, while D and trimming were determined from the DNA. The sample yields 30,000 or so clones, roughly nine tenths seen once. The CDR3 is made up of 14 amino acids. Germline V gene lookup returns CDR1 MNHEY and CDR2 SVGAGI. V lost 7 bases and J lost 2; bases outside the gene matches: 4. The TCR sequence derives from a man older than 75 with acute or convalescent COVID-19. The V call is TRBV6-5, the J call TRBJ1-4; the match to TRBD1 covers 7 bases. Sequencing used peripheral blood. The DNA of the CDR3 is TGTGCCAGCAAACCGGGACAGACTAATGAAAAACTGTTTTTT. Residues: CASKPGQTNEKLFF.